This T cell receptor (beta chain) was documented in a study of T cells after yellow fever vaccination. The CDR3 is made up of 15 amino acids. The V end was cut by 4 bases, the J end by 1 base, with 14 bases between. Germline V gene data show CDR1 as SGHRS and CDR2 as YFSETQ. Conversion of TCR transcripts into cDNA relied on 5'RACE template switching, which added a universal primer site and UMIs. TCRdb passed the 5' RACE reads through MiXCR, listing each CDR3 protein once. The data show 150,000 to 200,000 distinct CDR3 sequences, around 7.3% seen once. This clonotype was found many times. Here the sequenced sample was CD4+ T cells sorted from PBMCs, taken less than 6 days after the first yellow fever vaccination. The rearrangement uses TRBV5-1 and TRBJ1-1; D gene ambiguous. This receptor was obtained from a man between 18 and 29 years old who received the YFV17D yellow fever vaccine. CDR3 DNA: TGCGCCAGCAGCCCCACGTCCACACCGAACACTGAAGCTTTCTTT. Translated: CASSPTSTPNTEAFF.